The 22 T cell receptor beta chains below all came from one sample that was sequenced in a study of siplizumab effects on memory and regulatory T cells. Data came from immunoSEQ multiplex PCR; TCRdb stores just in-frame clones and leaves some out. The sample has some 99,000 clones, 90% to 95% seen once; the top ten hold approximately 0.75%. The sample was Tregs sorted from blood. All receptors come from a human donor in good health.

This chain connects TRBV7-9 to TRBJ2-7, with D possibly TRBD2 on 5 matching bases. The CDR3 runs to 14 residues. Trimming stripped 5 bases from V and 0 bases from J, with 11 bases between. The germline gives CDR1 SEHNR, CDR2 FQNEAQ (reference sequence). The CDR3 sequence is CASSVTGSSYEQYF. The CDR3 bases are TGTGCCAGCAGCGTCACTGGGAGCTCCTACGAGCAGTACTTC.

The chain carries TRBV27 and TRBJ2-3; D ambiguous. The CDR3 spans 12 residues. The germline CDR1 and CDR2 sequences are MNHEY and SMNVEV (reference sequence). V was trimmed by 0 bases and J by 5 bases, leaving 3 bases between them. CDR3 residues: CASSLSKDTQYF. In DNA form, the CDR3 reads TGTGCCAGCAGTTTATCTAAAGATACGCAGTATTTT.

J is TRBJ1-2 and V is TRBV5-6; D may be TRBD1 (5 bases). Between the trimmed V and J ends, which lost 7 bases and 1 base, there was a span of 11 bases. The CDR3 sequence is 13 residues long. Germline-derived CDR1 and CDR2 are SGHDT and YYEEEE. The CDR3 DNA is TGTGCCAGCGGCCCCGACAGTAACTATGGCTACACCTTC. Encoded protein: CASGPDSNYGYTF.

The chain links TRBV19 to TRBJ1-2, with TRBD1 identical over 9 bases. The CDR3 loop spans 13 amino acids. Losses at the gene ends were 4 bases for V and 7 bases for J; bases not matched to a gene: 4. Germline CDR1 is LNHDA and CDR2 is SQIVND (reference sequence). CDR3: CASSTGTGLGYTF. The CDR3 DNA reads TGTGCCAGTAGTACAGGGACAGGGCTTGGCTACACCTTC.

A single count supports this clone. The rearrangement links TRBV5-1 to TRBJ1-1; D gene ambiguous. CDR1 and CDR2 from the germline V gene are SGHRS and YFSETQ. The CDR3 is 14 amino acids. Trimming pared 5 bases from V and 0 bases from J, leaving 11 bases between. The CDR3 region has the DNA TGCGCCAGCAGTTCACTACACATGAACACTGAAGCTTTCTTT. It yields the protein CASSSLHMNTEAFF.

This rearrangement joins TRBV5-1 to TRBJ2-1; unclear D gene. CDR3 size: 12 residues. V shed 4 bases and J shed 8 bases, with 10 bases lying between them. CDR1 SGHRS and CDR2 YFSETQ come from the germline V gene. CDR3 loop: CASSPPSDEQFF. The DNA of the CDR3 is TGCGCCAGCAGCCCCCCCAGCGATGAGCAGTTCTTC.

The chain employs TRBV5-5 and TRBJ2-6; D is ambiguous. V was clipped by 2 bases and J by 3 bases, with 9 bases between them. Germline CDR1 SGHKS, CDR2 YYEKEE (reference sequence). The CDR3 runs to 15 residues. The CDR3 is CASSLRGFGANVLTF. CDR3 nucleotides: TGTGCCAGCAGCTTAAGAGGTTTTGGGGCCAACGTCCTGACTTTC.

This chain uses TRBV30 with TRBJ1-2; no clear D. CDR1 and CDR2 from the germline V gene are GTSNPN and SVGIG (reference sequence). The CDR3 is 12 residues long. V was cut by 5 bases and J by 8 bases, with 15 bases left in between. The CDR3 spells CAWSLGMEGYTF. CDR3 DNA: TGTGCCTGGTCTCTCGGGATGGAAGGCTACACCTTC.

The V and J genes are TRBV29-1 and TRBJ1-2; 8 bases line up with TRBD1. The CDR3 is made up of 15 amino acids. Germline CDR1 and CDR2: SQVTM and ANQGSEA. CDR3 coding DNA: TGCAGTGCTGAGGCAGGGGGCGACCCTAACTATGGCTACACCTTC. Protein product: CSAEAGGDPNYGYTF.

The chain employs TRBV10-2 and TRBJ2-3, with D unclear. The CDR3 is made up of 14 amino acids. CDR1 and CDR2 from the germline V gene are WSHSY and SAAADI. V was cut by 4 bases and J by 1 base, with 9 bases left in between. CDR3 loop: CASSARARTDTQYF. CDR3 nucleotides: TGCGCCAGCAGTGCAAGGGCCCGCACAGATACGCAGTATTTT.

This chain connects TRBV18 to TRBJ2-7; D unresolved. The CDR3 totals 15 residues. CDR1 KGHSH and CDR2 LQKENI come from the germline V gene. The V end was cut by 2 bases, the J end by 4 bases, with 15 bases between. Written as DNA, the CDR3 is TGTGCCAGCTCACCAATAAGGCTACCAGGATACGAGCAGTACTTC. This sequence encodes CASSPIRLPGYEQYF.

This chain links TRBV2 with TRBJ2-1; 12 bases are shared with TRBD2. Looked up from germline, CDR1 is SNHLY and CDR2 is FYNNEI. The CDR3 consists of 16 residues. With V trimmed by 3 bases and J by 6 bases, 6 bases remained unmatched. DNA for the CDR3: TGTGCCAGCAGTGAGGTCCTAGCGGGGGGGCGCAATGAGCAGTTCTTC. This encodes CASSEVLAGGRNEQFF.

The genes are TRBV9 and TRBJ1-3; D ambiguous. The germline V gene has CDR1 SGDLS and CDR2 YYNGEE. With 3 bases removed from V and 4 bases from J, the gap between germline ends came to 11 bases. The CDR3 length is 14 residues. The CDR3 spells CASSAQGGGNTIYF. CDR3 DNA: TGTGCCAGCAGCGCCCAAGGAGGGGGAAACACCATATATTTT. Full variable domain (rest looked up from reference TRBV9 and TRBJ1-3): DSGVTQTPKHLITATGQRVTLRCSPRSGDLSVYWYQQSLDQGLQFLIQYYNGEERAKGNILERFSAQQFPDLHSELNLSSLELGDSALYFCASSAQGGGNTIYFGEGSWLTVV.

The chain has TRBV2 and TRBJ1-5, with 7 bases matching TRBD1. The V gene end was trimmed by 2 bases and the J gene end by 6 bases; junction bases not matched to a gene: 4. CDR3 length: 14 amino acids. CDR1 is SNHLY and CDR2 is FYNNEI in the germline V gene. CDR3 sequence: CASSEQGVVQPQHF. The CDR3 coding sequence is TGTGCCAGCAGTGAACAGGGGGTTGTTCAGCCCCAGCATTTT.

V is TRBV15 and J is TRBJ1-4, with TRBD1 as a possible D gene (5 bases). Germline loops: CDR1 LNHNV, CDR2 YYDKDF (reference sequence). V lost 1 base, J lost 1 base, and 7 bases lay in between. This CDR3 contains 15 residues. This chain's CDR3 is CATSRGGGTNEKLFF. The CDR3 DNA reads as TGTGCCACCAGCAGAGGTGGGGGAACTAATGAAAAACTGTTTTTT.

This chain connects TRBV6-1 to TRBJ1-6; 10 bases are shared with TRBD1. Losses at the gene ends were 6 bases for V and 10 bases for J; bases not matched to a gene: 9. The CDR3 totals 15 residues. Germline values: CDR1 MNHNS, CDR2 SASEGT. For the CDR3, the DNA is TGTGCCAGCAGCCGGGACAGGGGAGTCGGGTCACCCCTCCACTTT. The encoded protein is CASSRDRGVGSPLHF.

The chain combines TRBV2 with TRBJ1-2; possible D gene TRBD1, 5 bases. Germline loops: CDR1 SNHLY, CDR2 FYNNEI. Trimming stripped 5 bases from V and 4 bases from J, with 14 bases between. This CDR3 has 14 amino acids. The CDR3 DNA reads as TGTGCCAGCAGTTCACAGGTTCCAACCTATGGCTACACCTTC. Encoded protein: CASSSQVPTYGYTF.

The chain is built from TRBV7-8 and TRBJ1-2; D gene ambiguous. CDR1 SGHVS and CDR2 FQNEAQ come from the germline V gene. The CDR3 spans 13 residues. Between the trimmed V and J ends, which lost 3 bases and 8 bases, there was a span of 13 bases. Here the CDR3 reads CASSFPRGSGYTF. The CDR3 nucleotides read TGTGCCAGCAGCTTCCCTCGTGGGAGCGGCTACACCTTC. The whole variable domain, remainder taken from reference TRBV7-8 and TRBJ1-2, is GAGVSQSPRYKVAKRGQDVALRCDPISGHVSLFWYQQALGQGPEFLTYFQNEAQLDKSGLPSDRFFAERPEGSVSTLKIQRTQQEDSAVYLCASSFPRGSGYTFGSGTRLTVV.

This chain connects TRBV6-1 to TRBJ2-3; D is unresolved. The CDR3 is 14 residues long. The ends were cut back, 5 bases at V and 4 bases at J, with 13 bases in the middle. The germline gives CDR1 MNHNS, CDR2 SASEGT. The CDR3 sequence: CASSRTQWADTQYF. The CDR3 bases are TGTGCCAGCAGTCGGACCCAGTGGGCAGATACGCAGTATTTT.

The rearrangement uses TRBV7-6 and TRBJ1-1; no clear D gene. CDR1 is SGHVS, CDR2 FNYEAQ, per germline. V lost 4 bases, J lost 1 base, and 4 bases lay in between. This CDR3 is 12 amino acids long. In DNA, the CDR3 is TGTGCCAGCAGCTATGGGAACACTGAAGCTTTCTTT. Encoded protein: CASSYGNTEAFF.

This chain joins TRBV7-9 and TRBJ2-3, with 7 bases that match TRBD2. This CDR3 spans 14 amino acids. V lost 5 bases, J lost 6 bases, and 8 bases stayed unmatched. CDR1 SEHNR and CDR2 FQNEAQ come from the germline V gene (reference sequence). The CDR3 region is CASSRLGGLDTQYF. The CDR3, as DNA: TGTGCCAGCAGCCGCCTGGGAGGGCTGGATACGCAGTATTTT.

The gene calls are TRBV7-2 and TRBJ2-1; D remains ambiguous. This CDR3 region has 15 residues. Germline CDR1 reads SGHTA; CDR2 reads FQGNSA. Trimming took 1 base from V and 1 from J, leaving 8 bases between them. CDR3 amino acids: CASSLVWVSYNEQFF. CDR3 in DNA: TGTGCCAGCAGCTTAGTTTGGGTATCCTACAATGAGCAGTTCTTC.